This passage covers 32 T cell receptor beta chains from one sample sequenced in a study of blood T cell repertoires in COVID-19. Here immunoSEQ multiplex PCR was the method, and the copy in TCRdb shows in-frame clones only, minus some. This table has roughly 34,000 clones, about 90% appearing once. The sample was peripheral blood. Receptors originate from a man older than 75 with acute or convalescent COVID-19.

The CDR3 region is CASSDPGQSGANVLTF. The CDR3 nucleotides read TGTGCCAGCAGTGACCCCGGACAGTCTGGGGCCAACGTCCTGACTTTC. The chain links TRBV6-1 to TRBJ2-6; D is perhaps TRBD1 (6 bases). Germline V lookup: CDR1 MNHNS, CDR2 SASEGT. Trimming left V 3 bases short and J 1 base short, with 10 bases between. This CDR3 region has 16 residues.

This clone was detected once. V gene TRBV5-1 combines with J gene TRBJ1-2; 7 positions match TRBD1. Unmatched junction bases numbered 10, after V lost 0 bases and J lost 11 bases. The germline gives CDR1 SGHRS, CDR2 YFSETQ. The CDR3 runs 14 residues. The CDR3 protein is CASSLEGALNLYTF. For the CDR3, the DNA is TGCGCCAGCAGCTTGGAGGGGGCCCTTAACCTTTACACCTTC.

The rearrangement uses TRBV19 and TRBJ2-6; D is uncertain. V was pared by 5 bases and J by 4 bases, with 12 bases between. The length of the CDR3 is 15 residues. Germline CDR1 and CDR2: LNHDA and SQIVND (reference sequence). The CDR3 protein is CASSVAVPGANVLTF. CDR3 DNA sequence: TGTGCCAGTAGTGTCGCAGTACCCGGGGCCAACGTCCTGACTTTC.

V is TRBV27 and J is TRBJ2-7; 8 bases agree with TRBD2. CDR3 length: 11 amino acids. With 11 bases clipped from V and 2 bases from J, the junction kept 2 bases outside the gene matches. CDR1 and CDR2 from the germline V gene are MNHEY and SMNVEV (reference sequence). Here the CDR3 reads CAVGGAYEQYF. CDR3 nucleotides: TGTGCCGTCGGGGGGGCCTACGAGCAGTACTTC.

This clone was detected a few times. CDR3 amino acids: CASGTGRGAAFF. Here the CDR3 DNA reads TGTGCCAGTGGAACGGGGCGGGGGGCGGCTTTCTTT. This chain joins TRBV19 and TRBJ1-1; D may be TRBD1 (6 bases). CDR3 length: 12 amino acids. The V end lost 8 bases, the J end lost 11 bases, and 18 bases lay between the germline ends. Germline V gene lookup returns CDR1 LNHDA and CDR2 SQIVND (reference sequence).

The chain carries TRBV6-2 or TRBV6-3 and TRBJ1-1; D is perhaps TRBD1 (6 bases). V shed 5 bases and J shed 0 bases, with 10 bases lying between them. Per the germline V gene, CDR1 is MNHEY and CDR2 is SVGEGT. The CDR3 runs 14 residues. The CDR3 DNA is TGTGCCAGCAGTAAACAGGGTATGAACACTGAAGCTTTCTTT. The encoded protein is CASSKQGMNTEAFF.

The V gene is TRBV2, the J gene TRBJ1-2; 7 nucleotides line up with TRBD1. CDR1 is SNHLY and CDR2 is FYNNEI in the germline V gene. J lost 5 bases, V lost 1 base, and 4 bases had no gene match. The CDR3 length is 14 residues. Written as DNA, the CDR3 is TGTGCCAGCAGTGAAGTTAGACAGGGTTATGGCTACACCTTC. Its protein is CASSEVRQGYGYTF.

The chain combines TRBV6-5 with TRBJ2-7; tentatively, D is TRBD1 (6 bases). The CDR3 is made up of 16 amino acids. Germline assignment: CDR1 MNHEY and CDR2 SVGAGI. V lost 0 bases, J lost 3 bases, and 15 bases lay in between. The CDR3: CASSYSMGQGSYEQYF. The CDR3 DNA reads TGTGCCAGCAGTTACTCGATGGGTCAGGGGAGCTACGAGCAGTACTTC.

This chain joins TRBV10-3 and TRBJ2-3; 11 bases match TRBD2. V dropped 2 bases and J dropped 2; count of bases not matched to a gene: 6. Germline CDR1 reads ENHRY; CDR2 reads SYGVKD. The CDR3 is made up of 17 amino acids. DNA of the CDR3: TGTGCCATCAGTGAGCGGGCGGGACTAGCGGCCACAGATACGCAGTATTTT. This translates into CAISERAGLAATDTQYF.

This chain joins TRBV2 and TRBJ2-7; the D gene is possibly TRBD2 (5 bases). This CDR3 contains 14 residues. Trimming cost V 6 bases and J 7 bases, with 19 bases left between them. CDR1 and CDR2 from the germline V gene are SNHLY and FYNNEI. The CDR3: CASRGGIAEGEQYF. Here the CDR3 DNA reads TGTGCCAGCAGGGGTGGGATAGCTGAGGGAGAGCAGTACTTC.

This chain joins TRBV2 and TRBJ1-4; TRBD1 might be the D (6 bases). V was clipped by 5 bases and J by 3 bases, with 13 bases between them. This CDR3 comprises 15 residues. CDR1 is SNHLY, CDR2 FYNNEI, per germline. In DNA form, the CDR3 reads TGTGCCAGCAGTTTGAACAGGGTCGCTAATGAAAAACTGTTTTTT. As protein: CASSLNRVANEKLFF.

The V call is TRBV19, the J call TRBJ2-3, with D perhaps matching TRBD1 (6 bases). V lost 7 bases and J lost 2, with 19 bases in between. Germline V gene lookup returns CDR1 LNHDA and CDR2 SQIVND (reference sequence). This CDR3 is 16 amino acids long. The CDR3 spells CASTNGPGDHTDTQYF. CDR3 DNA sequence: TGTGCCAGTACTAATGGGCCAGGGGACCACACAGATACGCAGTATTTT.

The chain couples TRBV10-2 to TRBJ2-2, with 16 bases identical to TRBD2. J was trimmed by 3 bases and V by 7 bases; bases with no gene match: 2. The CDR3 has 16 amino acids. Germline V gene data show CDR1 as WSHSY and CDR2 as SAAADI. This CDR3 reads CASTGLAGGYTGELFF. CDR3 DNA sequence: TGCGCCAGCACGGGACTAGCGGGGGGGTACACCGGGGAGCTGTTTTTT.

The chain is built from TRBV19 and TRBJ1-4; 7 bases map to TRBD1. Germline lookup yields CDR1 LNHDA and CDR2 SQIVND (reference sequence). The CDR3 totals 15 residues. The V segment lost 0 bases and the J segment 5 bases; nucleotides outside the gene matches: 3. In DNA form, the CDR3 reads TGTGCCAGTAGTATAGATGACAGGGCGAATGAAAAACTGTTTTTT. This gives the protein CASSIDDRANEKLFF.

V gene TRBV28 combines with J gene TRBJ2-7; tentatively, D is TRBD2 (6 bases). CDR1 and CDR2 from the germline V gene are MDHEN and SYDVKM. The CDR3 runs to 14 residues. Trimming removed 2 bases from V and 0 bases from J, with 8 bases in between. DNA of the CDR3: TGTGCCAGCAGTTTAGGGGGGAACTCCTACGAGCAGTACTTC. Protein: CASSLGGNSYEQYF.

The genes are TRBV29-1 and TRBJ1-1; D remains ambiguous. This CDR3 has 13 residues. CDR1 is SQVTM, CDR2 ANQGSEA, per germline. The ends were cut back, 2 bases at V and 5 bases at J, with 12 bases in the middle. The chain's CDR3 is CSVEREGRTEAFF. The CDR3 DNA is TGCAGCGTTGAACGTGAGGGCAGGACTGAAGCTTTCTTT.

V usage is TRBV27 and J usage is TRBJ1-1; 11 nucleotides align to TRBD1. Germline V gene sequence: CDR1 MNHEY, CDR2 SMNVEV (reference sequence). J gave up 7 bases and V 6 bases, and 16 bases lay outside the gene matches. CDR3 size: 17 residues. The CDR3 nucleotides read TGTGCCAGCAGACCACCCCCCCGGACAGGGGGCCCCAGTGAAGCTTTCTTT. Protein sequence: CASRPPPRTGGPSEAFF.

This chain joins TRBV5-1 and TRBJ2-2, with D tentatively TRBD1 (6 bases). Germline CDR1 SGHRS, CDR2 YFSETQ. The CDR3 runs 13 residues. V dropped 4 bases and J dropped 5 bases, with 9 bases sitting between them. As DNA, the CDR3 is TGCGCCAGCAGCGGCAGGGGTACCGGGGAGCTGTTTTTT. Translated: CASSGRGTGELFF.

The genes are TRBV12-5 and TRBJ2-2; D possibly corresponds to TRBD2 (5 bases). CDR3 length equals 17 residues. Trimming shortened V by 3 bases and J by 0 bases, and 14 bases separated the two germline ends. Per germline, CDR1 LGHNT and CDR2 FRNRAP. CDR3 loop: CASGLGYGEANTGELFF. For the CDR3, the DNA is TGTGCTAGTGGTTTAGGGTACGGGGAAGCGAACACCGGGGAGCTGTTTTTT.

This clone was picked up one time. The chain combines TRBV7-9 with TRBJ2-7; D unresolved. CDR1 is SEHNR, CDR2 FQNEAQ, per germline (reference sequence). This CDR3 contains 12 residues. V lost 4 bases and J lost 4, with 8 bases in between. CDR3 DNA sequence: TGTGCCAGCAGCTCTAACGGTTACGAGCAGTACTTC. It specifies CASSSNGYEQYF.

This clone was seen once. This rearrangement joins TRBV6-5 to TRBJ1-2; 7 positions agree with TRBD1. This CDR3 comprises 14 residues. The junction had 6 bases not matched to a gene; V was cut back by 6 bases and J by 2 bases. Germline loops: CDR1 MNHEY, CDR2 SVGAGI. In DNA, the CDR3 is TGTGCCAGCAGCCGGGACAGCGAGAACTATGGCTACACCTTC. Protein: CASSRDSENYGYTF.

The chain couples TRBV27 to TRBJ1-5; TRBD1 agrees at 8 bases. V lost 8 bases and J lost 4; bases outside the gene matches: 13. The CDR3 length is 16 residues. CDR1 and CDR2 from the germline V gene are MNHEY and SMNVEV (reference sequence). DNA for the CDR3: TGTGCCAGCCGCCCCCTAGGGACAGGAGGAAATCAGCCCCAGCATTTT. Its translation: CASRPLGTGGNQPQHF.

V usage is TRBV27 and J usage is TRBJ2-1; 8 nucleotides match TRBD1. The CDR3 loop spans 16 amino acids. The V and J ends lost 5 bases and 7 bases, in that order; junction bases with no gene match: 13. Germline CDR1 is MNHEY and CDR2 is SMNVEV (reference sequence). CDR3 loop: CASSLARDRSANEQFF. CDR3 sequence (DNA): TGTGCCAGCAGTCTAGCCCGGGACAGGTCCGCGAATGAGCAGTTCTTC.

The rearrangement links TRBV7-2 to TRBJ2-2, with 7 bases identical to TRBD1. Germline CDR1 SGHTA, CDR2 FQGNSA. This CDR3 is 16 amino acids long. V lost 7 bases and J lost 2; bases outside the gene matches: 10. The CDR3 region is CASTQRGQPNTGELFF. The CDR3 coding sequence is TGTGCCAGCACCCAAAGGGGACAGCCTAACACCGGGGAGCTGTTTTTT.

The chain couples TRBV5-4 to TRBJ2-7, with a weak D call TRBD1 (6 bases). V dropped 4 bases and J dropped 3 bases, with 17 bases sitting between them. The CDR3 length is 15 residues. The germline V gene encodes CDR1 SGHNT and CDR2 YYREEE (reference sequence). CDR3 bases: TGTGCCAGCAGCCTTGGCCCAGGGGCCGGCTACGAGCAGTACTTC. Translated: CASSLGPGAGYEQYF.

The V gene is TRBV4-1, the J gene TRBJ2-3; weak D call: TRBD1 (6 bases). This CDR3 has 15 residues. Trimming stripped 0 bases from V and 2 bases from J, with 9 bases between. The V gene's germline CDR1 is MGHRA and CDR2 YSYEKL. The CDR3 protein is CASSQEGQLTDTQYF. The CDR3 nucleotides read TGCGCCAGCAGCCAAGAAGGACAGCTCACAGATACGCAGTATTTT.

The J gene is TRBJ2-2, the V gene TRBV7-6, with a possible D match to TRBD2 (5 bases). V lost 6 bases, J lost 6 bases, and 20 bases lay in between. This CDR3 comprises 16 residues. Germline loops: CDR1 SGHVS, CDR2 FNYEAQ. The CDR3 DNA follows: TGTGCCAGCAGTTATTCCCTAGGGAGAAATCCCGGGGAGCTGTTTTTT. Translating gives CASSYSLGRNPGELFF.

J is TRBJ2-5 and V is TRBV7-2, with 10 positions matching TRBD2. V lost 1 base, J lost 5 bases, and 4 bases stayed unmatched. The CDR3 contains 15 residues. Germline lookup yields CDR1 SGHTA and CDR2 FQGNSA. The CDR3 reads CASSLVGTSDETQYF. CDR3 bases: TGTGCCAGCAGCTTAGTTGGGACTAGCGACGAGACCCAGTACTTC.

The V call is TRBV27, the J call TRBJ2-1; D may be TRBD2 (5 bases). This CDR3 is built from 13 residues. Germline assignment: CDR1 MNHEY and CDR2 SMNVEV (reference sequence). V was trimmed by 5 bases and J by 10 bases, leaving 15 bases between them. In DNA form, the CDR3 reads TGTGCCAGCAGTCTTCTCCGGGGTGTCGAGCAGTTCTTC. It specifies CASSLLRGVEQFF.

This clone was observed once. The V and J genes are TRBV19 and TRBJ2-3; 7 nucleotides align to TRBD1. J gave up 4 bases and V 6 bases, and 7 bases lay outside the gene matches. Germline assignment: CDR1 LNHDA and CDR2 SQIVND (reference sequence). CDR3 length: 14 amino acids. DNA of the CDR3: TGTGCCAGTAGGACAGGGAAGGTTGCAGATACGCAGTATTTT. This sequence encodes CASRTGKVADTQYF.

The sample holds one count of this clone. The V and J genes are TRBV18 and TRBJ2-1; D may be TRBD1 (6 bases). CDR1 and CDR2 from the germline V gene are KGHSH and LQKENI. Trimming left V 2 bases short and J 9 bases short, with 20 bases between. CDR3 length: 16 residues. CDR3 sequence reads: CASSPNILTGQGEQFF. CDR3 DNA sequence: TGTGCCAGCTCACCAAATATATTAACAGGGCAGGGTGAGCAGTTCTTC.

The V and J genes are TRBV7-9 and TRBJ1-4, with 9 bases that match TRBD1. Trimming cost V 5 bases and J 2 bases; bases outside gene matches: 6. This CDR3 region has 16 residues. Germline lookup yields CDR1 SEHNR and CDR2 FQNEAQ (reference sequence). The CDR3: CASSVQGAATNEKLFF. CDR3 in DNA: TGTGCCAGCAGCGTACAGGGGGCGGCTACTAATGAAAAACTGTTTTTT.